This TCR beta chain is from a study of blood T cell repertoires in COVID-19. Study details: Donors in the United States, Italy and Spain gave samples during acute or convalescent COVID-19. T cells, B-cell-depleted T cells, or PBMCs provided the cDNA or gDNA that served as material.

The V gene's germline CDR1 is KGHDR and CDR2 SFDVKD. This CDR3 has 15 amino acids. V was pared by 4 bases and J by 7 bases, with 5 bases of the junction left unmatched. Seattle's enrolled individuals joined amid active infection and were then monitored longitudinally. Per the original methods: It was from reference gene primer amplification that nucleated cell counts were estimated. TCRdb's table, derived via immunoSEQ multiplex PCR, lists solely in-frame clones and lacks some. V, J and clone size are taken as reported in that table, and D and trimming were inferred from the DNA itself. This table holds roughly 440,000 clones, about 91% found once.

This sequence originates from a woman aged 50 to 60 with COVID-19, enrolled during active disease. The source material was peripheral blood. J is TRBJ1-4 and V is TRBV24-1, with 10 nucleotides matching TRBD1. The CDR3 region has the DNA TGTGCCACCAGTGAAGGGGGGACAGGGGTTGAAAAACTGTTTTTT. Translated, it gives CATSEGGTGVEKLFF.